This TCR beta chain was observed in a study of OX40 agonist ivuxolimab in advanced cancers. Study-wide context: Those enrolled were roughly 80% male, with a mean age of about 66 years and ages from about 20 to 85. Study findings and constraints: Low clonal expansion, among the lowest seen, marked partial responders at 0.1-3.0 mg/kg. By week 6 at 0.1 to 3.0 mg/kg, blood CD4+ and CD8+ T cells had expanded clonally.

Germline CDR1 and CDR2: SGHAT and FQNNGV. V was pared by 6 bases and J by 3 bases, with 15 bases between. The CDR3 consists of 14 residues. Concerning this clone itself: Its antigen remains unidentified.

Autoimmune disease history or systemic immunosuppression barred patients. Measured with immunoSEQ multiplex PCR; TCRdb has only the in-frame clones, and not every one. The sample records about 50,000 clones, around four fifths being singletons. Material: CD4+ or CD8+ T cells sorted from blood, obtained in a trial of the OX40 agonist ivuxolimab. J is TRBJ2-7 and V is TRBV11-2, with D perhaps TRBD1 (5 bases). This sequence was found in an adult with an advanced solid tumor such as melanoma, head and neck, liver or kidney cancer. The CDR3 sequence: CASSGMDTYYEQYF. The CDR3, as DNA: TGTGCCAGCAGTGGGATGGACACCTACTACGAGCAGTACTTC.